What follows are 6 T cell receptor beta chains derived from one specimen sequenced in a study of cytomegalovirus exposure and HLA in healthy donors. Using immunoSEQ multiplex PCR, the repertoire was profiled, and TCRdb retains in-frame clones only, with some absent. The sample consists of 120,000 or so clones, 89% of them appearing once. Sequences were obtained from PBMCs. These receptors came from a young woman in good health and CMV-seronegative.

CDR3 bases: TGTGCCAGCAGCCTCTGGCAGGGGGCGGAGGAGCAGTACTTC. This translates into CASSLWQGAEEQYF. This chain joins TRBV27 and TRBJ2-7, with 8 bases matching TRBD1. Unmatched junction bases numbered 11, after V lost 6 bases and J lost 7 bases. Germline V gene lookup returns CDR1 MNHEY and CDR2 SMNVEV (reference sequence). The CDR3 is made up of 14 amino acids.

The gene calls are TRBV2 and TRBJ2-3, with 10 bases identical to TRBD2. The CDR3 spans 14 residues. With 4 bases clipped from V and 6 bases from J, the junction kept 4 bases outside the gene matches. The germline CDR1 and CDR2 sequences are SNHLY and FYNNEI. In nucleotides, the CDR3 is TGTGCCAGCAGTGTGGTAGCGGGAGGTGATACGCAGTATTTT. It translates to CASSVVAGGDTQYF. Complete variable domain (other parts from reference TRBV2 and TRBJ2-3): EPEVTQTPSHQVTQMGQEVILRCVPISNHLYFYWYRQILGQKVEFLVSFYNNEISEKSEIFDDQFSVERPDGSNFTLKIRSTKLEDSAMYFCASSVVAGGDTQYFGPGTRLTVL.

V usage is TRBV5-6 and J usage is TRBJ2-7, with 10 bases that match TRBD1. V trimming: 3 bases; J trimming: 0 bases; junction bases outside the gene matches: 3. CDR1 is SGHDT and CDR2 is YYEEEE in the germline V gene. This CDR3 spans 15 amino acids. The DNA for the CDR3 is TGTGCCAGCAGCTCAAGGACAGGGGGCTCCTACGAGCAGTACTTC. Protein sequence: CASSSRTGGSYEQYF.

The genes are TRBV6-1 and TRBJ2-4; D might be TRBD2 (7 bases). This CDR3 region has 14 residues. V was pared by 7 bases and J by 5 bases, with 15 bases between. Germline V CDR1 and CDR2: MNHNS, SASEGT. CDR3 region: CASMGRGLENIQYF. Written as DNA, the CDR3 is TGTGCCAGCATGGGGCGGGGGCTTGAAAACATTCAGTACTTC.

The chain links TRBV14 to TRBJ1-4; D ambiguous. The CDR3 has 15 amino acids. Trimming pared 4 bases from V and 0 bases from J, leaving 9 bases between. Germline lookup yields CDR1 SGHDN and CDR2 FVKESK. CDR3 sequence (DNA): TGTGCCAGCAGCCCGGGTCTTGCAACTAATGAAAAACTGTTTTTT. Encoded protein: CASSPGLATNEKLFF.

J is TRBJ2-7 and V is TRBV19; TRBD2 aligns across 11 bases. Unmatched junction bases numbered 9, after V lost 6 bases and J lost 5 bases. The CDR3 totals 15 residues. Germline CDR1 LNHDA, CDR2 SQIVND (reference sequence). The CDR3 nucleotides read TGTGCCAGTAGCCCAACTAGCGGGAGCCGACACGAGCAGTACTTC. Residues: CASSPTSGSRHEQYF.